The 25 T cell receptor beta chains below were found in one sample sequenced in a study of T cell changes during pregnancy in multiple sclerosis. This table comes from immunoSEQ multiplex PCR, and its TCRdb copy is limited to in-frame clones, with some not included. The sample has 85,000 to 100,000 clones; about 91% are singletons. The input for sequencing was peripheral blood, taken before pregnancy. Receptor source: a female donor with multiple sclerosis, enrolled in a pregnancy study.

This CDR3 is CASSYRGAGELFF. The CDR3 DNA is TGTGCCAGCAGCTATAGGGGCGCCGGGGAGCTGTTTTTT. The chain recombines TRBV14 with TRBJ2-2; tentative D call: TRBD1 (5 bases). The V gene lost 5 bases and the J gene lost 6 bases, with 10 bases spanning the gap. Per the germline V gene, CDR1 is SGHDN and CDR2 is FVKESK. The CDR3 has 13 amino acids.

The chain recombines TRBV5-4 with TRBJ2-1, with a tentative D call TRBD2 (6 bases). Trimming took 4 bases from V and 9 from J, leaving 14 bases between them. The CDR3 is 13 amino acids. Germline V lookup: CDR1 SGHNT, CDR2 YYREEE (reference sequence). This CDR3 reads CASSRGLPREQFF. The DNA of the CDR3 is TGTGCCAGCAGCCGGGGACTTCCGCGTGAGCAGTTCTTC.

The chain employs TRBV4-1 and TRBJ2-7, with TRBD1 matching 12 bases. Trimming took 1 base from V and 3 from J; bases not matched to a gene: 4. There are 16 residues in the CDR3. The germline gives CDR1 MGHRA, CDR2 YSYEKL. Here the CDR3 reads CASSQGGQGADYEQYF. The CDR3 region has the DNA TGCGCCAGCAGCCAAGGGGGACAGGGGGCAGACTACGAGCAGTACTTC.

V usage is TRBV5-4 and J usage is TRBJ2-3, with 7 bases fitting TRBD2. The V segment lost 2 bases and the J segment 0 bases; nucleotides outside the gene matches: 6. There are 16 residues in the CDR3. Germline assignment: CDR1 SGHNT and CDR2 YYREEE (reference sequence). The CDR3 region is CASSFLDGGSTDTQYF. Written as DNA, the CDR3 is TGTGCCAGCAGCTTTTTGGACGGGGGGAGCACAGATACGCAGTATTTT.

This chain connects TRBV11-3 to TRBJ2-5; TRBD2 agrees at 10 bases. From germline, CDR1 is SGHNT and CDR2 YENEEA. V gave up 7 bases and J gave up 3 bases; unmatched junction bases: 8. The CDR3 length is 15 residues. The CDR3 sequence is CASTASGRGEETQYF. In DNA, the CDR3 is TGTGCCAGCACGGCTAGCGGGAGAGGTGAAGAGACCCAGTACTTC.

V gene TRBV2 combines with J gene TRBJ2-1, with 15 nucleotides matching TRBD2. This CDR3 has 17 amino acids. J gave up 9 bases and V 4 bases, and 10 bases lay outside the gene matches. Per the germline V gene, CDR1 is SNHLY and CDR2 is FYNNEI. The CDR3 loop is CASSGTSGRALAPEQFF. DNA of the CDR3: TGTGCCAGCAGTGGGACTAGCGGGAGGGCCTTGGCCCCTGAGCAGTTCTTC.

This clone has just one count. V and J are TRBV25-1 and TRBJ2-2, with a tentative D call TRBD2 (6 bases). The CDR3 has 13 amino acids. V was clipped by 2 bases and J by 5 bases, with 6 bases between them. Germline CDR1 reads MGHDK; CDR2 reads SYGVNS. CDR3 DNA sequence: TGTGCCAGCAGTGAACGGGGGACCGGGGAGCTGTTTTTT. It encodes CASSERGTGELFF.

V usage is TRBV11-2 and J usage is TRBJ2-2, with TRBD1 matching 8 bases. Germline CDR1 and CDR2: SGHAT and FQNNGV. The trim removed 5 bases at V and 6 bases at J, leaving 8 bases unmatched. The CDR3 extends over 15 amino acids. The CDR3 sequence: CASSRQGMVAGELFF. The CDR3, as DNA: TGTGCCAGCAGCCGACAGGGGATGGTGGCCGGGGAGCTGTTTTTT. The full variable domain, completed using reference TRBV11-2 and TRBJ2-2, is EAGVAQSPRYKIIEKRQSVAFWCNPISGHATLYWYQQILGQGPKLLIQFQNNGVVDDSQLPKDRFSAERLKGVDSTLKIQPAKLEDSAVYLCASSRQGMVAGELFFGEGSRLTVL.

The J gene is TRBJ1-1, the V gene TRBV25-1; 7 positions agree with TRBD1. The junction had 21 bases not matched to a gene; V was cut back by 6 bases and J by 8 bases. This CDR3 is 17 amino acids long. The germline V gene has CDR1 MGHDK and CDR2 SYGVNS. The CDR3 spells CASRPQADRTYRWEAFF. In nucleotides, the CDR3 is TGTGCCAGCAGACCCCAAGCGGACAGGACCTATAGATGGGAAGCTTTCTTT.

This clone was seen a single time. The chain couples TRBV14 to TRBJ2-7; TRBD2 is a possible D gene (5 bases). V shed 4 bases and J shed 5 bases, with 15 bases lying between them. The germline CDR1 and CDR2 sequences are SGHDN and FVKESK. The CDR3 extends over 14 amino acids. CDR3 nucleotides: TGTGCCAGCAGCCCTCGGGGTCCAAGGGACGAGCAGTACTTC. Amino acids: CASSPRGPRDEQYF.

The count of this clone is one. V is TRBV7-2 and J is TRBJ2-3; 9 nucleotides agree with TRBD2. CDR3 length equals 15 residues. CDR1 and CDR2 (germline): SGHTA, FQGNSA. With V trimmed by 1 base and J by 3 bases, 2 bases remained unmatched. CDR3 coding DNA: TGTGCCAGCAGCTTAGGAAGCGGGGGGACAGATACGCAGTATTTT. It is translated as CASSLGSGGTDTQYF.

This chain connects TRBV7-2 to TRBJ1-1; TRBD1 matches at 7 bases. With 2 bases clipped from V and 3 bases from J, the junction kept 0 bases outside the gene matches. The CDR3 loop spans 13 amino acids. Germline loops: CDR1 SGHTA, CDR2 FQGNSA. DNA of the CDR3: TGTGCCAGCAGCTTAACAGGGGACACTGAAGCTTTCTTT. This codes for CASSLTGDTEAFF.

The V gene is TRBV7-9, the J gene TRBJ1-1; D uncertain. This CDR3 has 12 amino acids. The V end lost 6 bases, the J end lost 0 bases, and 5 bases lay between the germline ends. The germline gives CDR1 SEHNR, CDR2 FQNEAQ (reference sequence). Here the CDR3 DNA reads TGTGCCAGCAGATTCATGAACACTGAAGCTTTCTTT. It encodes CASRFMNTEAFF.

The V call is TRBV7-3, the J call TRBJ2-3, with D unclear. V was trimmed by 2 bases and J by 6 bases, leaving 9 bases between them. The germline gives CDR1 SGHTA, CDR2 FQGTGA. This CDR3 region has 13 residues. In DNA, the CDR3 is TGTGCCAGCAGCTTAGGTCCCGGGGATACGCAGTATTTT. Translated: CASSLGPGDTQYF.

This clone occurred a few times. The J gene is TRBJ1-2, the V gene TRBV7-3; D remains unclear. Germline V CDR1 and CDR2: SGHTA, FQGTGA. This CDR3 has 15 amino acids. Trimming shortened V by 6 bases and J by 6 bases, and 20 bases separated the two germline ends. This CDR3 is CASSLLGRIEDGYTF. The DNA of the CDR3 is TGTGCCAGCAGTCTTCTCGGTAGGATCGAGGATGGCTACACCTTC.

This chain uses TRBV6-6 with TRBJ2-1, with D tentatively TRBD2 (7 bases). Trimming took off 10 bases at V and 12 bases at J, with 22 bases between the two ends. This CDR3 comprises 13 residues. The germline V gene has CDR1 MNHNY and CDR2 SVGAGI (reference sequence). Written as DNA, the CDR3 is TGTGCCACCTGGGACATATCAGGGAGGGTGCAGTTCTTC. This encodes CATWDISGRVQFF.

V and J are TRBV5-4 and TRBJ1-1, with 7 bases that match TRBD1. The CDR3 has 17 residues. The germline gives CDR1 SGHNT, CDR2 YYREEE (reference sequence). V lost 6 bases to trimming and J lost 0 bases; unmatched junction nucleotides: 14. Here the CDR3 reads CASTPTRTGPMNTEAFF. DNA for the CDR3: TGTGCCAGCACCCCCACAAGGACAGGCCCCATGAACACTGAAGCTTTCTTT.

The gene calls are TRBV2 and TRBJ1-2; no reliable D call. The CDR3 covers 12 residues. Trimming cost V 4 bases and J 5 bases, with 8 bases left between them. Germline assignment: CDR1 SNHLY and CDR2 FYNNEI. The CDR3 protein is CASSGEEYGYTF. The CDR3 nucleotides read TGTGCCAGCAGTGGTGAGGAGTATGGCTACACCTTC.

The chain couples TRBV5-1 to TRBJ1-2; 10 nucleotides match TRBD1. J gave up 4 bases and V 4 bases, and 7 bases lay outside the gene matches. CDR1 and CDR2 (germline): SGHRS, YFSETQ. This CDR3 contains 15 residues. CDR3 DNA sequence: TGCGCCAGCAGCACATCGGGACAGGGGAGCTATGGCTACACCTTC. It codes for CASSTSGQGSYGYTF.

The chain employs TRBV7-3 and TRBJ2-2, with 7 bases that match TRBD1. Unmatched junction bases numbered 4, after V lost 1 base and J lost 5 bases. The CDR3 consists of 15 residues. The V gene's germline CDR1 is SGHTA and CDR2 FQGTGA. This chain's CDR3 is CASSLNPGGTGELFF. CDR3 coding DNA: TGTGCCAGCAGCTTAAACCCAGGGGGAACCGGGGAGCTGTTTTTT.

In DNA, the CDR3 is TGTGCCAGCAGCCGACAGGGGGCGTCCGCAGATACGCAGTATTTT. Its translation: CASSRQGASADTQYF. The gene calls are TRBV6-1 and TRBJ2-3; TRBD1 matches 10 bases. The germline V gene has CDR1 MNHNS and CDR2 SASEGT. Losses at the gene ends were 6 bases for V and 4 bases for J; bases not matched to a gene: 7. This CDR3 contains 15 residues.

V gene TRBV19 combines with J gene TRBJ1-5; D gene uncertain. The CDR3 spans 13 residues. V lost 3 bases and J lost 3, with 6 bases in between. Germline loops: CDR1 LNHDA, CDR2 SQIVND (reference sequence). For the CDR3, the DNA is TGTGCCAGTAGTATCGAGGACAATCAGCCCCAGCATTTT. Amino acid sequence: CASSIEDNQPQHF.

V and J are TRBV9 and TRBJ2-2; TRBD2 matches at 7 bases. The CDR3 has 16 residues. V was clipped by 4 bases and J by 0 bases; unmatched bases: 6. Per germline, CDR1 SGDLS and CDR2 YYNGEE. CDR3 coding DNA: TGTGCCAGCAGCTTCTTAAGCGGGGCGAACACCGGGGAGCTGTTTTTT. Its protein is CASSFLSGANTGELFF.

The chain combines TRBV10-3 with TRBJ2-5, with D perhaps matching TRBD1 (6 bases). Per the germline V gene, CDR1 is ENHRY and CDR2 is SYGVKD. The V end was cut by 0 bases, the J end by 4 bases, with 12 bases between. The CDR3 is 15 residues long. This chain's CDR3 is CAISESGGRGETQYF. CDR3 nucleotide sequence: TGTGCCATCAGTGAGTCAGGGGGTCGTGGAGAGACCCAGTACTTC.

The DNA of the CDR3 is TGTGCCAGCAGCCAAGACAGGATCGGAAACACCATATATTTT. This codes for CASSQDRIGNTIYF. The J gene is TRBJ1-3, the V gene TRBV14, with no clear D. Germline-derived CDR1 and CDR2 are SGHDN and FVKESK. The CDR3 is 14 residues long. The V end lost 0 bases, the J end lost 4 bases, and 7 bases lay between the germline ends.